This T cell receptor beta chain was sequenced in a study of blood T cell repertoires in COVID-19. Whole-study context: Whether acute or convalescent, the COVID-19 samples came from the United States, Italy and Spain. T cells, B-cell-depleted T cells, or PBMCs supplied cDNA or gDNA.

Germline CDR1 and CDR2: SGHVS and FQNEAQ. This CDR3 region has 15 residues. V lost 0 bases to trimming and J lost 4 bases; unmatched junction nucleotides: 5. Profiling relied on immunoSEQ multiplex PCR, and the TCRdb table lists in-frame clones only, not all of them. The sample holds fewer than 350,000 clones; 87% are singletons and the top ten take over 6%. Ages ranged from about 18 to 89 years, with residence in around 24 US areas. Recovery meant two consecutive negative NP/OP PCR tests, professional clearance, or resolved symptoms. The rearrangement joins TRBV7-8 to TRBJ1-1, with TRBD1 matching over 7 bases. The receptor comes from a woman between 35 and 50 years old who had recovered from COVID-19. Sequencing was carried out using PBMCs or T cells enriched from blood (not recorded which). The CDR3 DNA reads TGTGCCAGCAGCTTAGCGCTGTCAGGGGGCACTGAAGCTTTCTTT. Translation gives CASSLALSGGTEAFF.